Sequencing of this T cell receptor (beta chain) was carried out in a study of Ad26.COV2.S vaccination and SARS-CoV-2 variants. Looking at the study overall: Each vaccinee took Ad26.COV2.S intramuscularly, once or twice 56 days apart.

The V gene lost 6 bases and the J gene lost 2 bases, with 5 bases spanning the gap. The CDR3 covers 12 residues. Germline CDR1 reads MNHNY; CDR2 reads SVGAGI (reference sequence). The treatment here: around 19 received Ad26.COV2.S at low or high dose, single or two shots; roughly five received placebo; per-sample allocation not given. Sampling was done on day 63 after the first vaccine or placebo injection. At a Boston site, the person donating was an adult of 18-55 years. The data were produced by immunoSEQ multiplex PCR, yet TCRdb's version contains in-frame clones alone and is incomplete. Of hundreds of thousands of clones listed, 80% to 90% are singletons.

V is TRBV6-6 and J is TRBJ1-5; D call uncertain. The clonotype comes from a person between 18 and 65 years old who received the Ad26.COV2.S COVID-19 vaccine or a placebo. The sample was peripheral blood, taken in a trial of Ad26.COV2.S vaccine versus placebo. Here the CDR3 reads CASRDGNQPQHF. CDR3 coding DNA: TGTGCCAGCAGAGATGGCAATCAGCCCCAGCATTTT.